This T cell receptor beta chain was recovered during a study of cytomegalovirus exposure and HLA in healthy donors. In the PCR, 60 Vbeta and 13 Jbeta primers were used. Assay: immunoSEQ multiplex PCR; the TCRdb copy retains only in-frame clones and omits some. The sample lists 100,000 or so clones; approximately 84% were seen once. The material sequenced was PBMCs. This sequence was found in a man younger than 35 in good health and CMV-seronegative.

This CDR3 reads CASSYTTSQETQYF. The CDR3 DNA follows: TGTGCCAGCAGCTACACGACTAGTCAAGAGACCCAGTACTTC. The rearrangement joins TRBV11-2 to TRBJ2-5; D might be TRBD2 (6 bases). CDR3 size: 14 residues. Germline loops: CDR1 SGHAT, CDR2 FQNNGV. Trimming left V 4 bases short and J 2 bases short, with 11 bases between. Full variable domain (outside the CDR3, taken from reference TRBV11-2 and TRBJ2-5): EAGVAQSPRYKIIEKRQSVAFWCNPISGHATLYWYQQILGQGPKLLIQFQNNGVVDDSQLPKDRFSAERLKGVDSTLKIQPAKLEDSAVYLCASSYTTSQETQYFGPGTRLLVL.